The 3 T cell receptor beta chains reported below all come from one sample, sequenced in a study of EBV T-cell therapy then PD-1 blockade in nasopharyngeal carcinoma. Generated by immunoSEQ multiplex PCR, the TCRdb table keeps only in-frame clones and is missing some. The sample yields tens of thousands of clones, 82% seen once. No antigen has been identified for these receptors. The treatment was: AdE1-LMPpoly-expanded autologous EBV-specific T-cell therapy followed by anti-PD-1 nivolumab. The sample consisted of CD8+ T cells from blood, taken at day -245 from a patient whose treatment included autologous EBV-specific T cells and nivolumab. All receptors come from a man aged 35 to 55 with nasopharyngeal carcinoma.

Worth noting for this clone: Relative to the germline gene, one junction end is altered; a read error may explain this. The chain links TRBV6-6 to TRBJ1-2; 9 nucleotides match TRBD1. Germline V gene sequence: CDR1 MNHNY, CDR2 SVGAGI (reference sequence). This CDR3 region has 13 residues. CDR3 amino acids: CASSLVPGQGCTF. CDR3 DNA sequence: TGTGCCAGCAGTCTGGTCCCGGGACAGGGCTGCACCTTC.

The chain carries TRBV4-2 and TRBJ1-2; 9 bases are a match to TRBD1. In germline, CDR1 is LGHNA, CDR2 YNFKEQ. V lost 0 bases to trimming and J lost 4 bases; unmatched junction nucleotides: 18. There are 20 residues in the CDR3. The CDR3 spells CASSQDVLRMSQGARYGYTF. The CDR3 DNA is TGTGCCAGCAGCCAAGATGTACTCCGTATGTCACAGGGGGCTCGCTATGGCTACACCTTC.

This clone has a single count. V gene TRBV28 combines with J gene TRBJ1-2, with D maybe TRBD1 (6 bases). The CDR3 sequence is 15 residues long. Germline V gene lookup returns CDR1 MDHEN and CDR2 SYDVKM. The V gene lost 5 bases and the J gene lost 0 bases, with 13 bases spanning the gap. The chain's CDR3 is CASSGEGGPNYGYTF. As DNA, the CDR3 is TGTGCCAGCAGTGGGGAGGGGGGCCCTAACTATGGCTACACCTTC.